This paragraph covers one T cell receptor beta chain sequence. Generated by immunoSEQ multiplex PCR, the TCRdb table keeps only in-frame clones and is missing some. The sample has about 99,000 clones, 92% seen once; the top ten hold around 0.92%. The data originate from a study of T cell changes during pregnancy in multiple sclerosis. Germline V gives CDR1 SEHNR, CDR2 FQNEAQ (reference sequence). The CDR3 is 14 residues long. V dropped 4 bases and J dropped 7 bases, with 16 bases sitting between them. The chain carries TRBV7-9 and TRBJ1-2; D unclear. The TCR originated in a female donor with multiple sclerosis, enrolled in a pregnancy study. The sequencing here drew on peripheral blood, taken after pregnancy. The CDR3 spells CASSSPRARGGYTF. The CDR3 nucleotides read TGTGCCAGCAGCTCGCCGCGCGCCCGAGGTGGCTACACCTTC.